This T cell receptor beta chain comes out of a study of cytomegalovirus exposure and HLA in healthy donors. Study-wide results and caveats: In the 130 or so validation repertoires, 85% to 95% of cluster scores exceeded 0, per a later analysis.

This CDR3 spans 12 amino acids. V trimming: 5 bases; J trimming: 7 bases; junction bases outside the gene matches: 5. The germline CDR1 and CDR2 sequences are MGHDK and SYGVNS. Using immunoSEQ multiplex PCR, the repertoire was profiled, and TCRdb retains in-frame clones only, with some absent. The top ten hold more than 1% of the sample, which has under 250,000 clones, 75% to 95% seen once. About this clone itself: The antigen is unknown.

The source material was PBMCs. The V call is TRBV25-1, the J call TRBJ2-7; 7 nucleotides line up with TRBD1. This sequence originates from a woman younger than 35 in good health and CMV-seronegative. The CDR3 region is CASSPRDSEQYF. CDR3 nucleotides: TGTGCCAGCAGTCCCCGGGACAGTGAGCAGTACTTC.